This TCR beta chain was captured by sequencing in a study of T cell responses to AZD1222 COVID-19 vaccine. Study-wide results and limits: Baseline seropositivity characterized only a handful of AZD1222 recipients. Among spike-specific TCRs, nearly half reportedly target unmutated variant regions. Regions 160-218 and 743-854 dominated among vaccine-associated CD4 TCRs spanning spike.

The CDR3 extends over 17 amino acids. V shed 0 bases, J shed 7 bases, and the junction held 11 bases outside the gene matches. Germline V gene sequence: CDR1 SGHVS, CDR2 FQNEAQ. Clones were read by immunoSEQ multiplex PCR, and TCRdb kept only the in-frame ones, dropping some. The table includes roughly 160,000 clones, roughly nine tenths detected once. For this clone: Its antigen is undetermined.

The sample here was peripheral blood, taken on day 0 of AZD1222 vaccination. This clonotype originated in an adult in good health. The chain has TRBV7-8 and TRBJ2-3, with 9 bases matching TRBD2. CDR3 DNA sequence: TGTGCCAGCAGCTTAGCGTTTCGCGGGAGGGCCCTCAATACGCAGTATTTT. Encoded protein: CASSLAFRGRALNTQYF.